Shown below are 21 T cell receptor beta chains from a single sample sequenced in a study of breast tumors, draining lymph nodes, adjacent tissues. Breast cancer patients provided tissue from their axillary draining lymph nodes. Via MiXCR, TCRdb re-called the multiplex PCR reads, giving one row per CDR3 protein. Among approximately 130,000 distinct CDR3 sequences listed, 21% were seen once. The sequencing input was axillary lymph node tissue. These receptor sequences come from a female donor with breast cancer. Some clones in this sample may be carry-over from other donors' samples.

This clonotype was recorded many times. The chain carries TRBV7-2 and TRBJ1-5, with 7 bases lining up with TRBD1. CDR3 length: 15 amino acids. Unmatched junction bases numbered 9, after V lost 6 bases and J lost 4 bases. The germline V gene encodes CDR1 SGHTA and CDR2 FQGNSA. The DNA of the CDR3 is TGTGCCAGCAGGCTCCAGGGGGGCGGGAATCAGCCCCAGCATTTT. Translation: CASRLQGGGNQPQHF.

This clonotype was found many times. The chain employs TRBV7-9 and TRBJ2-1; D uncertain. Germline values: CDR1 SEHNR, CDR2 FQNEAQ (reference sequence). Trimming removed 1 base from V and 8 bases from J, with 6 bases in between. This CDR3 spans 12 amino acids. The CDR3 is CASSLERDEQFF. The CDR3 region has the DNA TGTGCCAGCAGCTTAGAACGGGATGAGCAGTTCTTC.

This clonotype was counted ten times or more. The CDR3 protein is CASSVVGQSYEQYF. Here the CDR3 DNA reads TGTGCCAGCAGCGTAGTTGGACAGTCCTACGAGCAGTACTTC. The chain joins TRBV9 to TRBJ2-7; tentatively, D is TRBD1 (6 bases). Germline V CDR1 and CDR2: SGDLS, YYNGEE. CDR3 length equals 14 residues. Trimming pared 0 bases from V and 1 base from J, leaving 8 bases between.

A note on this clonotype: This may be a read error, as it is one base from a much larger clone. The CDR3 DNA sequence: TGCGCCAGCAGCTCCCTGACAGGGGGCCTGGACACCATATATTTT. Encoded protein: CASSSLTGGLDTIYF. This rearrangement joins TRBV5-1 to TRBJ1-3; TRBD1 agrees at 10 bases. This CDR3 contains 15 residues. V trimming: 3 bases; J trimming: 8 bases; junction bases outside the gene matches: 8. Germline lookup yields CDR1 SGHRS and CDR2 YFSETQ.

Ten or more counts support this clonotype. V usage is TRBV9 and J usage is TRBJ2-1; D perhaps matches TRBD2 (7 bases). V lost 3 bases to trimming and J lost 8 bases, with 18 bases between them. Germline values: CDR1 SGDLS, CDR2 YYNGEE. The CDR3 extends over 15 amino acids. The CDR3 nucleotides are TGTGCCAGCAGCGGGAGTGCGGGGAGGGGGTATGAGCAGTTCTTC. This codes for CASSGSAGRGYEQFF.

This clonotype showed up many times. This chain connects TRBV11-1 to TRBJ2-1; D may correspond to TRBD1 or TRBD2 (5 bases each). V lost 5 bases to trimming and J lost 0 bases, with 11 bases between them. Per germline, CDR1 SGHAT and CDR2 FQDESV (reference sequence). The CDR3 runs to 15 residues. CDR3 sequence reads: CASSRDLRSYNEQFF. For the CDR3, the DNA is TGTGCCAGCAGCCGGGACCTACGCTCCTACAATGAGCAGTTCTTC.

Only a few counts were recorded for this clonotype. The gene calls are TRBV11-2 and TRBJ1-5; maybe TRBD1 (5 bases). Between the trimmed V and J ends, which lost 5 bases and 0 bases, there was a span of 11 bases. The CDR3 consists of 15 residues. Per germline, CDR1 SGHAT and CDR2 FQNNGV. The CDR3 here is CASSPGPYSNQPQHF. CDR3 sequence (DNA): TGTGCCAGCAGCCCAGGGCCTTATAGCAATCAGCCCCAGCATTTT.

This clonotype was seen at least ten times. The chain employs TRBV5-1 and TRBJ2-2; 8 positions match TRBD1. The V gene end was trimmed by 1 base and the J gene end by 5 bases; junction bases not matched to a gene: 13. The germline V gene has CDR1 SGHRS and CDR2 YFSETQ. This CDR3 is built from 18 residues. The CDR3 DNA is TGCGCCAGCAGCTTGTGGCAGGGGGCCTCCGTGCGTACCGGGGAGCTGTTTTTT. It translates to CASSLWQGASVRTGELFF. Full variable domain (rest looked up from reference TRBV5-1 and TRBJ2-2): KAGVTQTPRYLIKTRGQQVTLSCSPISGHRSVSWYQQTPGQGLQFLFEYFSETQRNKGNFPGRFSGRQFSNSRSEMNVSTLELGDSALYLCASSLWQGASVRTGELFFGEGSRLTVL.

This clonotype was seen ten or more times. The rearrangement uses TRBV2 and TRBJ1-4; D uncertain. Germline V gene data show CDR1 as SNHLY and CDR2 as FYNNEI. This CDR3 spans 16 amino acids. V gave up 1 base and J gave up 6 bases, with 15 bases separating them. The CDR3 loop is CASSEGPGRLHEKLFF. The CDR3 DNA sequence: TGTGCCAGCAGTGAAGGGCCTGGTCGTCTCCATGAAAAACTGTTTTTT.

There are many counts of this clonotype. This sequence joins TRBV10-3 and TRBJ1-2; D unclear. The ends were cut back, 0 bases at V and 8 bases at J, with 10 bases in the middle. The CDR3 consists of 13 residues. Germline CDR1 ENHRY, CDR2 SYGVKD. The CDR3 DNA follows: TGTGCCATCAGTGAGTCCCAGGTGCAGGGCTACACCTTC. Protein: CAISESQVQGYTF.

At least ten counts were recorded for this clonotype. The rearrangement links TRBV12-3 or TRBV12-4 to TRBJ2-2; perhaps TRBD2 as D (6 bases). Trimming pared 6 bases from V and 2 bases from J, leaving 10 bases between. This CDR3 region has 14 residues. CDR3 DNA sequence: TGTGCCAGCAGCTCGGGACTCAACACCGGGGAGCTGTTTTTT. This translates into CASSSGLNTGELFF.

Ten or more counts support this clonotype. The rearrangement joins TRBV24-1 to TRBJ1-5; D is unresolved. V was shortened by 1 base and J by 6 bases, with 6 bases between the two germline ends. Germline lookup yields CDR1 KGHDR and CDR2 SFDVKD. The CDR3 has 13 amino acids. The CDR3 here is CATSDLGVQPQHF. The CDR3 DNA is TGTGCCACCAGTGATTTAGGTGTTCAGCCCCAGCATTTT.

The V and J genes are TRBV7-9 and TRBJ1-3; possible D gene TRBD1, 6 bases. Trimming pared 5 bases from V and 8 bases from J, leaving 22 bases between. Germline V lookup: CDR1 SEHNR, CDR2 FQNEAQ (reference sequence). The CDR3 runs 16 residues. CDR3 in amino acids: CASSHTVDPGGYTIYF. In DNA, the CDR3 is TGTGCCAGCAGCCATACAGTGGATCCGGGGGGCTACACCATATATTTT.

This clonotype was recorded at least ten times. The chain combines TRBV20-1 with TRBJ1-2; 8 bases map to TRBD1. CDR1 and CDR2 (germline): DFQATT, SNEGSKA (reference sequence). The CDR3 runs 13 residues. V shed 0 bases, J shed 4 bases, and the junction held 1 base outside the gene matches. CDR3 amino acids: CSAREQGVYGYTF. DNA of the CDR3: TGCAGTGCTAGAGAACAGGGGGTCTATGGCTACACCTTC.

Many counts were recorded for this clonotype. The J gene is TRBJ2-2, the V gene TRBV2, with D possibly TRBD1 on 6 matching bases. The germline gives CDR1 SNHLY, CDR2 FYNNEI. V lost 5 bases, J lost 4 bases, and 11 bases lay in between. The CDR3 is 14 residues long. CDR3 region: CASSQTGITGELFF. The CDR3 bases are TGTGCCAGCAGTCAGACAGGAATCACCGGGGAGCTGTTTTTT.

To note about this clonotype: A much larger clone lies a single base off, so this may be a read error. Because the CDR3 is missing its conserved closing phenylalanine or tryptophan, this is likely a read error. The CDR3 coding sequence is TGTGCCAGCAGCCGCGCTAGCAACGACGAGCAGTACTCC. Residues: CASSRASNDEQYS. The chain couples TRBV3-1 to TRBJ2-7, with D maybe TRBD2 (5 bases). CDR1 and CDR2 (germline): LGHDT, YNNKEL (reference sequence). This CDR3 has 13 amino acids. V shed 4 bases and J shed 5 bases, with 12 bases lying between them.

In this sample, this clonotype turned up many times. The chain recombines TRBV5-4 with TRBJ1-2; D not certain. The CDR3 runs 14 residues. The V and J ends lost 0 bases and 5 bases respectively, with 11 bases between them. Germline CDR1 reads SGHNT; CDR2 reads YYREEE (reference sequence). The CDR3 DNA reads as TGTGCCAGCAGCTTGGCCAACCCACCATATGGCTACACCTTC. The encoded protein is CASSLANPPYGYTF.

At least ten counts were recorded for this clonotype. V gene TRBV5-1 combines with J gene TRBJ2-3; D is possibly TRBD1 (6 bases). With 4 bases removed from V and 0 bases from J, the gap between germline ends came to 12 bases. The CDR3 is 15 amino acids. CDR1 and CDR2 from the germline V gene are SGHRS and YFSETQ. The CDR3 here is CASSRRTASTDTQYF. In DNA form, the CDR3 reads TGCGCCAGCAGCCGCAGGACAGCTAGCACAGATACGCAGTATTTT.

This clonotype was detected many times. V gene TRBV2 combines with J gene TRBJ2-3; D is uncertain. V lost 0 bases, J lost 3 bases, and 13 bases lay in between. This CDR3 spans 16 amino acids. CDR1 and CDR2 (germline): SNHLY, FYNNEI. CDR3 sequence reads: CASSEAVTARTDTQYF. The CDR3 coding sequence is TGTGCCAGCAGTGAAGCGGTGACTGCAAGAACAGATACGCAGTATTTT.

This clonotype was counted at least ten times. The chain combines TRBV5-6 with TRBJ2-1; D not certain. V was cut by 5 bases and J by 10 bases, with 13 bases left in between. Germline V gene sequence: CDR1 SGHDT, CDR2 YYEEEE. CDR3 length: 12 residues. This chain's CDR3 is CASSFTGQEQFF. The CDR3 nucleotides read TGTGCCAGCAGTTTTACGGGCCAAGAGCAGTTCTTC.

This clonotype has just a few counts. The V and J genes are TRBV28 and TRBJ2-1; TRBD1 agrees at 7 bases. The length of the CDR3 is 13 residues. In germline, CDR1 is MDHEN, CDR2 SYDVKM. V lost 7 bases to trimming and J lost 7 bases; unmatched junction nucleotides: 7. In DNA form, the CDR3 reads TGTGCCAGCACCAGGGACAGCCTTAATGAGCAGTTCTTC. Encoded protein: CASTRDSLNEQFF.